A single sample is the source of the 14 T cell receptor beta chains below, sequenced in a study of blood T cell repertoires in COVID-19. Repertoires were generated with immunoSEQ multiplex PCR, while TCRdb's copy carries only in-frame clones and drops some. In the table there are around 300,000 clones, 88% of which are singletons. Sequenced material: peripheral blood. The receptors were gathered from a man in his late teens or twenties with active or convalescent COVID-19.

This rearrangement joins TRBV11-2 to TRBJ1-5, with 9 bases aligning to TRBD1. CDR3 size: 15 residues. With V trimmed by 4 bases and J by 6 bases, 7 bases remained unmatched. Germline-derived CDR1 and CDR2 are SGHAT and FQNNGV. CDR3 in amino acids: CASSSGTGSIQPQHF. DNA of the CDR3: TGTGCCAGCAGCTCCGGGACAGGGTCGATTCAGCCCCAGCATTTT.

V usage is TRBV4-1 and J usage is TRBJ1-5; maybe TRBD1 (6 bases). Germline values: CDR1 MGHRA, CDR2 YSYEKL. V lost 5 bases and J 4 bases, leaving 18 bases between the germline ends. This CDR3 has 16 amino acids. The CDR3 region has the DNA TGCGCCAGCAGCAGGGAGCCAGGGGCCGAAAATCAGCCCCAGCATTTT. This sequence encodes CASSREPGAENQPQHF.

The chain joins TRBV9 to TRBJ2-1; 7 nucleotides line up with TRBD1. Germline V gene data show CDR1 as SGDLS and CDR2 as YYNGEE. The CDR3 totals 14 residues. J was trimmed by 6 bases and V by 6 bases; bases with no gene match: 9. The CDR3 reads CASNLEGAGNEQFF. CDR3 coding DNA: TGTGCCAGCAACCTAGAGGGGGCGGGCAATGAGCAGTTCTTC.

This clone appeared a few times. Other DNA sequences in the sample encode the same CDR3. The V gene is TRBV5-6, the J gene TRBJ1-2, with 7 bases aligning to TRBD1. CDR1 is SGHDT and CDR2 is YYEEEE in the germline V gene. CDR3 length: 15 residues. Losses at the gene ends were 3 bases for V and 5 bases for J; bases not matched to a gene: 10. CDR3 nucleotide sequence: TGTGCCAGCAGCTCCGAGGGGGCTGGGGGGTATGGCTACACCTTC. This gives the protein CASSSEGAGGYGYTF. The complete variable domain, with remaining parts taken from reference TRBV5-6 and TRBJ1-2, reads DAGVTQSPTHLIKTRGQQVTLRCSPKSGHDTVSWYQQALGQGPQFIFQYYEEEERQRGNFPDRFSGHQFPNYSSELNVNALLLGDSALYLCASSSEGAGGYGYTFGSGTRLTVV.

V gene TRBV27 combines with J gene TRBJ1-1, with 7 positions matching TRBD1. This CDR3 is built from 14 residues. V trimming: 3 bases; J trimming: 4 bases; junction bases outside the gene matches: 5. The V gene's germline CDR1 is MNHEY and CDR2 SMNVEV (reference sequence). CDR3 in DNA: TGTGCCAGCAGTTTGACAGGGCAGACCACTGAAGCTTTCTTT. Amino acid sequence: CASSLTGQTTEAFF.

This clone has more than one count but fewer than ten. The chain carries TRBV4-1 and TRBJ2-1; TRBD1 might be the D (6 bases). This CDR3 comprises 16 residues. Trimming removed 2 bases from V and 10 bases from J, with 21 bases in between. The V gene's germline CDR1 is MGHRA and CDR2 YSYEKL. In DNA form, the CDR3 reads TGCGCCAGCAGCCAAATAGATCTGGTCGTAACAGGGGAGCAGTTCTTC. Encoded protein: CASSQIDLVVTGEQFF.

The chain is built from TRBV18 and TRBJ1-2; a weak D match, TRBD1 (6 bases). Per the germline V gene, CDR1 is KGHSH and CDR2 is LQKENI. Trimming left V 5 bases short and J 4 bases short, with 17 bases between. The CDR3 runs 15 residues. CDR3 protein: CASSTGTSGGYGYTF. For the CDR3, the DNA is TGTGCCAGCTCAACCGGGACAAGCGGGGGCTATGGCTACACCTTC.

The rearrangement links TRBV29-1 to TRBJ1-1, with D unresolved. V shed 4 bases and J shed 0 bases, with 9 bases lying between them. The CDR3 runs 13 residues. The germline gives CDR1 SQVTM, CDR2 ANQGSEA. CDR3 nucleotide sequence: TGCAGCGTTGTTACAGATATGAACACTGAAGCTTTCTTT. The encoded protein is CSVVTDMNTEAFF.

This sequence joins TRBV6-5 and TRBJ1-3; 7 bases align to TRBD1. From germline, CDR1 is MNHEY and CDR2 SVGAGI. J gave up 4 bases and V 0 bases, and 6 bases lay outside the gene matches. The CDR3 runs to 16 residues. The CDR3 DNA reads as TGTGCCAGCAGTTACTCGCTTACAGGGGCCGGAAACACCATATATTTT. Translating it yields CASSYSLTGAGNTIYF.

This rearrangement joins TRBV4-3 to TRBJ1-4; D is possibly TRBD1 (5 bases). Germline V CDR1 and CDR2: LGHNA, YSLEER. The CDR3 totals 15 residues. The V end lost 4 bases, the J end lost 4 bases, and 13 bases lay between the germline ends. CDR3 sequence: CASSPGAVLNEKLFF. The CDR3 DNA reads TGCGCCAGCAGCCCTGGGGCAGTGCTTAATGAAAAACTGTTTTTT.

This clone was detected only a few times. The chain is built from TRBV6-5 and TRBJ1-2; possible D gene TRBD1, 5 bases. CDR1 MNHEY and CDR2 SVGAGI come from the germline V gene. V was pared by 6 bases and J by 8 bases, with 16 bases between. This CDR3 is built from 13 residues. The CDR3 is CASRPGGVRGYTF. In DNA form, the CDR3 reads TGTGCCAGCAGACCTGGAGGGGTACGCGGCTACACCTTC.

V usage is TRBV2 and J usage is TRBJ2-7; D may be TRBD2 (5 bases). CDR1 is SNHLY and CDR2 is FYNNEI in the germline V gene. The CDR3 runs to 14 residues. Trimming left V 0 bases short and J 6 bases short, with 12 bases between. The CDR3 region is CASSEASEAGEQYF. CDR3 nucleotides: TGTGCCAGCAGTGAAGCTAGCGAGGCCGGCGAGCAGTACTTC. The full variable domain, completed using reference TRBV2 and TRBJ2-7, is EPEVTQTPSHQVTQMGQEVILRCVPISNHLYFYWYRQILGQKVEFLVSFYNNEISEKSEIFDDQFSVERPDGSNFTLKIRSTKLEDSAMYFCASSEASEAGEQYFGPGTRLTVT.

This rearrangement joins TRBV6-5 to TRBJ2-3; 7 nucleotides match TRBD2. The V gene's germline CDR1 is MNHEY and CDR2 SVGAGI. Losses at the gene ends were 7 bases for V and 2 bases for J; bases not matched to a gene: 9. The CDR3 is made up of 15 amino acids. CDR3 nucleotides: TGTGCCAGCATTTTGCGGGGGACGCACACAGATACGCAGTATTTT. Residues: CASILRGTHTDTQYF.

The chain uses TRBV7-9 and TRBJ1-2; TRBD1 might be the D (5 bases). Trimming stripped 2 bases from V and 2 bases from J, with 9 bases between. This CDR3 is 14 amino acids long. From germline, CDR1 is SEHNR and CDR2 FQNEAQ (reference sequence). The CDR3 DNA follows: TGTGCCAGCAGCTTAATCGGGGGGAACTATGGCTACACCTTC. Its protein is CASSLIGGNYGYTF.